A selection of T cell receptor beta chains follows, all from one sample in a study of T cells of healthy individuals. One entry per CDR3 protein results from TCRdb running MiXCR on the 5' RACE reads. Here the sample spans about 60,000 distinct CDR3 sequences, around 16% being singletons. These receptors were taken from a human donor in good health. Each CDR3 is given with its conserved first and last residue. D genes are given only for firm matches. Size values are once, few and many counts, or a class for expanded clones, and some rows have none.

v_call: TRBV9
j_call: TRBJ1-1
clone_size: few
d_call: -
cdr3_nt: TGTGCCAGCAGCAAAACCGCAGGGAGGAACACTGAAGCTTTCTTT
cdr3_aa: CASSKTAGRNTEAFF

v_call: TRBV4-2
j_call: TRBJ2-7
clone_size: few
d_call: TRBD2
cdr3_nt: TGTGCCAGCAGCCAAGTGACTAGCGGGAACTCCTACGAGCAGTACTTC
cdr3_aa: CASSQVTSGNSYEQYF

v_call: TRBV10-3
j_call: TRBJ2-2
clone_size: -
d_call: -
cdr3_nt: TGTGCCATCAACCAGGGATTGCAGGGCCGAGCTTCCGGGGAGCTGTTTTTT
cdr3_aa: CAINQGLQGRASGELFF

v_call: TRBV20-1
j_call: TRBJ2-7
clone_size: -
d_call: TRBD2
cdr3_nt: TGCAGTGCCCACAGCTCAAGCGGGAGAGCTCACGAGCAGTACTTC
cdr3_aa: CSAHSSSGRAHEQYF

v_call: TRBV5-1
j_call: TRBJ1-2
clone_size: -
d_call: -
cdr3_nt: TGCGCCAGCAGCTTGTCCCCCGGGACATTCTATGGCTACACCTTC
cdr3_aa: CASSLSPGTFYGYTF

v_call: TRBV11-2
j_call: TRBJ2-3
clone_size: few
d_call: TRBD2
cdr3_nt: TGTGCCAGCAGCTTGTACCGGACTAGCGGGGGGAGGGAGACGCAGTATTTT
cdr3_aa: CASSLYRTSGGRETQYF

v_call: TRBV5-1
j_call: TRBJ2-2
clone_size: few
d_call: TRBD2
cdr3_nt: TGCGCCAGCAGCTTGGCCTCTAGCGGGAGGAACACCGGGGAGCTGTTTTTT
cdr3_aa: CASSLASSGRNTGELFF

v_call: TRBV5-1
j_call: TRBJ2-5
clone_size: many
d_call: -
cdr3_nt: TGCGCCAGCAGCTTAGCACAGGGTCTACAAGAGACCCAGTACTTC
cdr3_aa: CASSLAQGLQETQYF

v_call: TRBV4-3
j_call: TRBJ1-2
clone_size: -
d_call: TRBD1
cdr3_nt: TGCGCCAGCAGCCAAGATCGGCCGACAGGGGGCCGCAGCTATGGCTACACCTTC
cdr3_aa: CASSQDRPTGGRSYGYTF

v_call: TRBV29-1
j_call: TRBJ2-5
clone_size: many
d_call: -
cdr3_nt: TGCAGCGTTGCCGGGACCACTCTCTGGGAGACCCAGTACTTC
cdr3_aa: CSVAGTTLWETQYF

v_call: TRBV9
j_call: TRBJ2-1
clone_size: many
d_call: TRBD2
cdr3_nt: TGTGCCAGCAGCGTAAGGGCTAGCGGGGAGAATGAGCAGTTCTTC
cdr3_aa: CASSVRASGENEQFF

v_call: TRBV20-1
j_call: TRBJ2-1
clone_size: -
d_call: -
cdr3_nt: TGCAGTGCTAGAGCGGCAGGGGACCTCACCTACAATGAGCAGTTCTTC
cdr3_aa: CSARAAGDLTYNEQFF

v_call: TRBV20-1
j_call: TRBJ1-5
clone_size: many
d_call: TRBD1
cdr3_nt: TGCAGTGCTAGAGGGCCAACAGGGGGAGGTAGCAATCAGCCCCAGCATTTT
cdr3_aa: CSARGPTGGGSNQPQHF

v_call: TRBV20-1
j_call: TRBJ2-3
clone_size: -
d_call: TRBD2
cdr3_nt: TGCAGTGCTAGAGGGACTAGCGGACAAGATACGCAGTATTTT
cdr3_aa: CSARGTSGQDTQYF

v_call: TRBV20-1
j_call: TRBJ1-6
clone_size: -
d_call: -
cdr3_nt: TGCAGTGCTCGGGACGGCGTCAGCGATAATTCACCCCTCCACTTT
cdr3_aa: CSARDGVSDNSPLHF

v_call: TRBV20-1
j_call: TRBJ2-7
clone_size: -
d_call: TRBD2
cdr3_nt: TGCAGTGGCGCAAAAGCGGGAGGGCCGGGGGAGCAGTACTTC
cdr3_aa: CSGAKAGGPGEQYF

v_call: TRBV7-2
j_call: TRBJ2-7
clone_size: many
d_call: -
cdr3_nt: TGTGCCAGCAGCTCCTATTATTACGAGCAGTACTTC
cdr3_aa: CASSSYYYEQYF

v_call: TRBV20-1
j_call: TRBJ2-7
clone_size: -
d_call: -
cdr3_nt: TGCAGTGCCGCCGGGGGCTCCCCCTACGAGCAGTACTTC
cdr3_aa: CSAAGGSPYEQYF

v_call: TRBV6-5
j_call: TRBJ2-1
clone_size: many
d_call: TRBD2
cdr3_nt: TGTGCCAGCAGTTTTCTCACTAGCGGGGGGAATAATGAGCAGTTCTTC
cdr3_aa: CASSFLTSGGNNEQFF

v_call: TRBV9
j_call: TRBJ2-5
clone_size: few
d_call: -
cdr3_nt: TGTGCCAGCAGCGTAGAAGGCGAGACCCAGTACTTC
cdr3_aa: CASSVEGETQYF

v_call: TRBV28
j_call: TRBJ2-7
clone_size: few
d_call: -
cdr3_nt: TGTGCCAGCAGTTTTCTAGGGGCCTCCTACGAGCAGTACTTC
cdr3_aa: CASSFLGASYEQYF

v_call: TRBV6-2/TRBV6-3
j_call: TRBJ2-3
clone_size: few
d_call: -
cdr3_nt: TGTGCCAGCCGAAAAATTCGGACGCAGTATTTT
cdr3_aa: CASRKIRTQYF

v_call: TRBV7-9
j_call: TRBJ1-3
clone_size: many
d_call: -
cdr3_nt: TGTGCCAGCAGCTTGACCCTTCGCTCTGGAAACACCATATATTTT
cdr3_aa: CASSLTLRSGNTIYF

v_call: TRBV19
j_call: TRBJ1-6
clone_size: medium-sized
d_call: TRBD1
cdr3_nt: TGTGCCTCAGGGACAGGGCGACCACCCCTCCACTTT
cdr3_aa: CASGTGRPPLHF

v_call: TRBV4-1
j_call: TRBJ2-7
clone_size: few
d_call: TRBD1
cdr3_nt: TGCGCCAGCAGCCAAGACCCCGGACAGGGTCGTGGCGAGCAGTACTTC
cdr3_aa: CASSQDPGQGRGEQYF

v_call: TRBV27
j_call: TRBJ2-1
clone_size: many
d_call: TRBD2
cdr3_nt: TGTGCCAGCGGGACTAAAGCCTACAATGAGCAGTTCTTC
cdr3_aa: CASGTKAYNEQFF

v_call: TRBV6-2/TRBV6-3
j_call: TRBJ2-2
clone_size: many
d_call: -
cdr3_nt: TGTGCCAGCAGATCTTACAGGGACACCGGGGAGCTGTTTTTT
cdr3_aa: CASRSYRDTGELFF

v_call: TRBV6-6
j_call: TRBJ1-2
clone_size: few
d_call: -
cdr3_nt: TGTGCCAGCAATCACGGACGCCCCACGGATGGCTACACCTTC
cdr3_aa: CASNHGRPTDGYTF

v_call: TRBV29-1
j_call: TRBJ1-2
clone_size: many
d_call: TRBD1
cdr3_nt: TGCAGCGTTGAAGGAGGGACAGGTTATGGCTACACCTTC
cdr3_aa: CSVEGGTGYGYTF

v_call: TRBV20-1
j_call: TRBJ1-4
clone_size: medium-sized
d_call: -
cdr3_nt: TGCAGTGCGCCGGGACCGCGGGCAACTAATGAAAAACTGTTTTTT
cdr3_aa: CSAPGPRATNEKLFF

v_call: TRBV28
j_call: TRBJ1-2
clone_size: many
d_call: -
cdr3_nt: TGTGCCAGCAGTTTAGTGTTGGGAAACTATGGCTACACCTTC
cdr3_aa: CASSLVLGNYGYTF

v_call: TRBV4-3
j_call: TRBJ2-5
clone_size: many
d_call: TRBD2
cdr3_nt: TGCGCCAGCAGCCAAGATTTCCGGCGGGAGCGCGAGACCCAGTACTTC
cdr3_aa: CASSQDFRRERETQYF

v_call: TRBV29-1
j_call: TRBJ1-1
clone_size: few
d_call: -
cdr3_nt: TGCAGCGTTGATGACGGGGTGAACACTGAAGCTTTCTTT
cdr3_aa: CSVDDGVNTEAFF

v_call: TRBV4-3
j_call: TRBJ2-2
clone_size: many
d_call: TRBD2
cdr3_nt: TGCGCCAGCAGCCAGATGGGACTAGCGGGAGGGCCGGACACCGGGGAGCTGTTTTTT
cdr3_aa: CASSQMGLAGGPDTGELFF

v_call: TRBV5-1
j_call: TRBJ1-1
clone_size: -
d_call: TRBD1
cdr3_nt: TGCGCCAGCAGCGGAAGACAGGGTGAAGCTTTCTTT
cdr3_aa: CASSGRQGEAFF

v_call: TRBV10-2
j_call: TRBJ2-5
clone_size: many
d_call: TRBD2
cdr3_nt: TGCGCCAGCAGTCAGACTAGCGGAACACAAGAGACCCAGTACTTC
cdr3_aa: CASSQTSGTQETQYF

v_call: TRBV4-1
j_call: TRBJ2-5
clone_size: -
d_call: -
cdr3_nt: TGCGCCAGCAGCCAAAGAAATAGCCAGTACTTC
cdr3_aa: CASSQRNSQYF

v_call: TRBV6-1
j_call: TRBJ2-7
clone_size: few
d_call: TRBD2
cdr3_nt: TGTGCCAGCAGTGAAAGGAGCCGGACCGGGACTAGGTACGGGGAGCAGTACTTC
cdr3_aa: CASSERSRTGTRYGEQYF

v_call: TRBV4-2
j_call: TRBJ2-1
clone_size: -
d_call: -
cdr3_nt: TGTGCCAGCAGCCAAGATCTGGTGAGCTCCTACAATGAGCAGTTCTTC
cdr3_aa: CASSQDLVSSYNEQFF

v_call: TRBV12-3/TRBV12-4
j_call: TRBJ2-3
clone_size: many
d_call: -
cdr3_nt: TGTGCCAGCAGTTTCGCTCGGGGCCAGTGGTCAGATACGCAGTATTTT
cdr3_aa: CASSFARGQWSDTQYF

v_call: TRBV7-6
j_call: TRBJ1-6
clone_size: many
d_call: -
cdr3_nt: TGTGCCAGCAGCTTAGAGACAGGCTATAATTCACCCCTCCACTTT
cdr3_aa: CASSLETGYNSPLHF

v_call: TRBV19
j_call: TRBJ2-1
clone_size: -
d_call: -
cdr3_nt: TGTGCCAGTATCGACACCTTTAACTACAATGAGCAGTTCTTC
cdr3_aa: CASIDTFNYNEQFF

v_call: TRBV6-2/TRBV6-3
j_call: TRBJ2-3
clone_size: -
d_call: TRBD2
cdr3_nt: TGTGCCAGCAGTTACTCTAGCGGGAGCAGCACAGATACGCAGTATTTT
cdr3_aa: CASSYSSGSSTDTQYF

v_call: TRBV7-9
j_call: TRBJ1-2
clone_size: few
d_call: TRBD1
cdr3_nt: TGTGCCAGCAGCTTCGCAGGGGGTGGCTACACCTTC
cdr3_aa: CASSFAGGGYTF

v_call: TRBV29-1
j_call: TRBJ2-5
clone_size: -
d_call: -
cdr3_nt: TGCAGCGTTGTACCGGGGGCAGGGGAGACCCAGTACTTC
cdr3_aa: CSVVPGAGETQYF

v_call: TRBV6-6
j_call: TRBJ1-1
clone_size: -
d_call: TRBD1
cdr3_nt: TGTGCCAGCAGCCAGACGGACAGGGGGAACACTGAAGCTTTCTTT
cdr3_aa: CASSQTDRGNTEAFF

v_call: TRBV4-1
j_call: TRBJ2-2
clone_size: many
d_call: TRBD1
cdr3_nt: TGCGCCAGCAGCCAAGAATACAGGGGGAGCGGGGAGCTGTTTTTT
cdr3_aa: CASSQEYRGSGELFF

v_call: TRBV7-9
j_call: TRBJ2-7
clone_size: -
d_call: -
cdr3_nt: TGTGCCAGCAGCATAAGTGGCCAAAAGAACTACGAGCAGTACTTC
cdr3_aa: CASSISGQKNYEQYF

v_call: TRBV30
j_call: TRBJ1-5
clone_size: -
d_call: TRBD1
cdr3_nt: TGTGCCTGGACCCCGGGACAGGGGGGAGTGGGCAATCAGCCCCAGCATTTT
cdr3_aa: CAWTPGQGGVGNQPQHF

v_call: TRBV12-5
j_call: TRBJ2-5
clone_size: many
d_call: TRBD1
cdr3_nt: TGTGCTAGTGGCACTGGACAGGGGAGACAGACCCAGTACTTC
cdr3_aa: CASGTGQGRQTQYF

v_call: TRBV28
j_call: TRBJ2-1
clone_size: -
d_call: -
cdr3_nt: TGTGCCAGCAGTTTAGGGGGGACTCATCTGGGCGATGAGCAGTTCTTC
cdr3_aa: CASSLGGTHLGDEQFF

v_call: TRBV14
j_call: TRBJ2-3
clone_size: many
d_call: -
cdr3_nt: TGTGCCAGCAGCCCTTTAGCGGGCACAGATACGCAGTATTTT
cdr3_aa: CASSPLAGTDTQYF

v_call: TRBV5-1
j_call: TRBJ1-6
clone_size: -
d_call: -
cdr3_nt: TGCGCCAGCAGCTTGGACGGGCCCCTTAATTCACCCCTCCACTTT
cdr3_aa: CASSLDGPLNSPLHF

v_call: TRBV2
j_call: TRBJ2-3
clone_size: few
d_call: -
cdr3_nt: TGTGCCGTCCTGGGGTCAGATACGCAGTATTTT
cdr3_aa: CAVLGSDTQYF

v_call: TRBV28
j_call: TRBJ2-5
clone_size: -
d_call: -
cdr3_nt: TGTGCCAGCAGTCCCCAGGTAGTGGGAGCGGAGACCCAGTACTTC
cdr3_aa: CASSPQVVGAETQYF

v_call: TRBV4-2
j_call: TRBJ2-1
clone_size: -
d_call: -
cdr3_nt: TGTGCCAGCAGCCAAGAGGATGCAGGGGGGGTTGAGCAGTTCTTC
cdr3_aa: CASSQEDAGGVEQFF

v_call: TRBV7-9
j_call: TRBJ2-5
clone_size: few
d_call: TRBD1
cdr3_nt: TGTGCCAGCAGCTCCCCGCAAGACAGGGGGCGGGAGACCCAGTACTTC
cdr3_aa: CASSSPQDRGRETQYF

v_call: TRBV5-1
j_call: TRBJ1-6
clone_size: few
d_call: TRBD1
cdr3_nt: TGCGCCAGCAGCTTGAACGGACAGGGGTCTTCACCCCTCCACTTT
cdr3_aa: CASSLNGQGSSPLHF